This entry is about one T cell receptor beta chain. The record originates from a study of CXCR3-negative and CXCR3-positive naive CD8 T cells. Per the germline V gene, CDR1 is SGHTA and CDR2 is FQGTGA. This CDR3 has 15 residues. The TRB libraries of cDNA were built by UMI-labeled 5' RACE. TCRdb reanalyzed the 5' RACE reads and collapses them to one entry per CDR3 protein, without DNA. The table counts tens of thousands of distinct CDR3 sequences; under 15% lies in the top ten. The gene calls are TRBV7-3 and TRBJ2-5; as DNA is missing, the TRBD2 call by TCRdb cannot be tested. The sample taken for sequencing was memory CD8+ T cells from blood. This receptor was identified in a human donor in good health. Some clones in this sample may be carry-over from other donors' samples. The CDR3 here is CASSLGGGQGETQYF. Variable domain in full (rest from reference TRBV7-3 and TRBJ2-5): GAGVSQTPSNKVTEKGKYVELRCDPISGHTALYWYRQSLGQGPEFLIYFQGTGAADDSGLPNDRFFAVRPEGSVSTLKIQRTERGDSAVYLCASSLGGGQGETQYFGPGTRLLVL.